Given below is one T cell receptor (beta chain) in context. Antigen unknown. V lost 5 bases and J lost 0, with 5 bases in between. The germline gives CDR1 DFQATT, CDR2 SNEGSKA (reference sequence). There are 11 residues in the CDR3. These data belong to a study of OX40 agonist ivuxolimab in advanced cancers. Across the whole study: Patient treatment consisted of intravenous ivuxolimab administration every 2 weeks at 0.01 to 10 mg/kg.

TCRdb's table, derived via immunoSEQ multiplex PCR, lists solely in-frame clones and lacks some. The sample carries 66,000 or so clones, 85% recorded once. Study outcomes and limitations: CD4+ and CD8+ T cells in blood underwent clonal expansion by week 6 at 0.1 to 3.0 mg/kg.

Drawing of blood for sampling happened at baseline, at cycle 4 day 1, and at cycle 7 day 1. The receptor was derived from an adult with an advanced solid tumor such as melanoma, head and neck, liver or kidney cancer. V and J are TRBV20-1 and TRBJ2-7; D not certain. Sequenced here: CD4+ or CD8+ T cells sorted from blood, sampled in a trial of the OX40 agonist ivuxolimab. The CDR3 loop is CSAPVSYEQYF. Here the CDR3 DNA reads TGCAGTGCTCCGGTCTCCTACGAGCAGTACTTC.